These T cell receptor beta chains were read from a single sample in a study of early T cells in non-severe SARS-CoV-2 infection. TCRdb ran MiXCR on the 5' RACE reads and lists one entry per CDR3 protein. Counted here are roughly 42,000 distinct CDR3 sequences, roughly an eighth occurring once; the ten biggest clones make up 16%. The sample taken for sequencing was whole blood. Every receptor here comes from an adult who was a healthcare worker with PCR-confirmed SARS-CoV-2 infection or an uninfected control (not recorded which). Each CDR3 is given with its conserved first and last residue. The order of the fields is D gene, J gene, clone size, V gene, CDR3 protein, CDR3 DNA. D genes are given only for firm matches. Clone size is not always given. Where it is, it says once, few, many or a class for expanded clones.

d_call: -; j_call: TRBJ2-7; clone_size: many; v_call: TRBV5-1; cdr3_aa: CASSSQPVGEQYF; cdr3_nt: TGCGCCAGCAGCTCTCAGCCGGTGGGCGAGCAGTACTTC
d_call: TRBD2; j_call: TRBJ2-6; clone_size: few; v_call: TRBV6-6; cdr3_aa: CASSYSTSMRANVLTF; cdr3_nt: TGTGCCAGCAGTTACTCGACTAGCATGAGGGCCAACGTCCTGACTTTC
d_call: -; j_call: TRBJ2-1; clone_size: many; v_call: TRBV20-1; cdr3_aa: CSARERVRMGGSYNEQFF; cdr3_nt: TGCAGTGCTAGAGAAAGGGTCCGTATGGGGGGATCCTACAATGAGCAGTTCTTC
d_call: -; j_call: TRBJ2-5; clone_size: few; v_call: TRBV11-1; cdr3_aa: CASSTNPFWEETQYF; cdr3_nt: TGTGCCAGCAGCACGAACCCCTTCTGGGAAGAGACCCAGTACTTC
d_call: -; j_call: TRBJ2-3; clone_size: few; v_call: TRBV18; cdr3_aa: CASSRDSDTQYF; cdr3_nt: TGTGCCAGCTCTCGGGACTCAGATACGCAGTATTTT
d_call: -; j_call: TRBJ1-2; clone_size: few; v_call: TRBV7-9; cdr3_aa: CASSLDQDGYTF; cdr3_nt: TGTGCCAGCAGCTTAGATCAGGATGGCTACACCTTC
d_call: -; j_call: TRBJ2-2; clone_size: few; v_call: TRBV6-5; cdr3_aa: CASLRTTNTGELFF; cdr3_nt: TGTGCCAGCCTCAGGACAACTAACACCGGGGAGCTGTTTTTT
d_call: -; j_call: TRBJ2-2; clone_size: few; v_call: TRBV10-2; cdr3_aa: CASSESYPVYNTGELFF; cdr3_nt: TGCGCCAGCAGTGAGTCTTATCCCGTCTACAACACCGGGGAGCTGTTTTTT
d_call: -; j_call: TRBJ1-1; clone_size: -; v_call: TRBV5-8; cdr3_aa: CASSPRRMWTATEAFF; cdr3_nt: TGTGCCAGCAGCCCACGACGGATGTGGACAGCTACCGAAGCTTTCTTT
d_call: TRBD2; j_call: TRBJ2-1; clone_size: -; v_call: TRBV7-9; cdr3_aa: CASSDGTSGRISEQFF; cdr3_nt: TGTGCCAGCAGCGATGGGACTAGCGGGAGGATTAGTGAGCAGTTCTTC